This entry lists 18 T cell receptor beta chains sequenced from one sample in a study of cytomegalovirus exposure and HLA in healthy donors. Amplification used 60 Vbeta primers and 13 Jbeta primers. The assay was immunoSEQ multiplex PCR, and TCRdb's table has in-frame clones only and misses some. The data show some 190,000 clones, approximately 80% seen once. Sequencing was done on a sample of PBMCs. The receptors come from a girl aged 10 to 17 in good health and CMV-seropositive.

Written as DNA, the CDR3 is TGTGCCAGCAGCCCGGCAGGGAACTATGGCTACACCTTC. Translating it yields CASSPAGNYGYTF. This sequence joins TRBV7-9 and TRBJ1-2; D perhaps matches TRBD1 (5 bases). The CDR3 has 13 amino acids. The V gene lost 5 bases and the J gene lost 2 bases, with 9 bases spanning the gap. Germline lookup yields CDR1 SEHNR and CDR2 FQNEAQ (reference sequence).

The count of this clone is one. The chain recombines TRBV11-2 with TRBJ2-3; D unclear. Trimming cost V 10 bases and J 2 bases, with 7 bases left between them. Germline values: CDR1 SGHAT, CDR2 FQNNGV. The CDR3 is 11 residues long. DNA for the CDR3: TGTGCCACCGGAGACACAGATACGCAGTATTTT. Protein product: CATGDTDTQYF.

The chain links TRBV6-5 to TRBJ1-1; D is uncertain. Germline V gives CDR1 MNHEY, CDR2 SVGAGI. The CDR3 runs to 16 residues. The V end was cut by 2 bases, the J end by 8 bases, with 21 bases between. The CDR3 reads CASSYQPRARPLEAFF. Here the CDR3 DNA reads TGTGCCAGCAGTTACCAACCGCGGGCCAGGCCGCTGGAAGCTTTCTTT.

The chain carries TRBV29-1 and TRBJ2-5; tentatively, D is TRBD1 (6 bases). This CDR3 has 12 residues. Trimming stripped 7 bases from V and 2 bases from J, with 11 bases between. CDR1 is SQVTM, CDR2 ANQGSEA, per germline. The CDR3 loop is CSARTVQETQYF. CDR3 bases: TGCAGCGCGCGGACAGTACAAGAGACCCAGTACTTC.

About this clone: The sample contains more than one DNA sequence encoding this CDR3. Here the CDR3 DNA reads TGCGCCAGCAGCTTAGACAGCTTGAACACTGAAGCTTTCTTT. This gives the protein CASSLDSLNTEAFF. The chain couples TRBV5-1 to TRBJ1-1, with D perhaps matching TRBD1 (5 bases). CDR1 and CDR2 from the germline V gene are SGHRS and YFSETQ. The CDR3 is made up of 14 amino acids. Trimming shortened V by 2 bases and J by 0 bases, and 8 bases separated the two germline ends.

This clone appeared a few times. V gene TRBV7-2 combines with J gene TRBJ1-1, with 9 bases identical to TRBD1. The trim removed 5 bases at V and 1 base at J, leaving 8 bases unmatched. The CDR3 sequence is 16 residues long. Germline V gene lookup returns CDR1 SGHTA and CDR2 FQGNSA. CDR3 coding DNA: TGTGCCAGCAGCCCACGGGACAGGGTTGAGAACACTGAAGCTTTCTTT. Translated, it gives CASSPRDRVENTEAFF.

This chain connects TRBV7-6 to TRBJ2-2; 8 nucleotides agree with TRBD2. The CDR3 runs 15 residues. V dropped 2 bases and J dropped 6; count of bases not matched to a gene: 5. Germline V CDR1 and CDR2: SGHVS, FNYEAQ. The CDR3 bases are TGTGCCAGCAGCTTACTAGCGGGTATCGCCGGGGAGCTGTTTTTT. This codes for CASSLLAGIAGELFF.

The gene calls are TRBV15 and TRBJ2-2, with D possibly matching TRBD1 (6 bases). V was pared by 1 base and J by 6 bases, with 9 bases between. Germline lookup yields CDR1 LNHNV and CDR2 YYDKDF (reference sequence). This CDR3 spans 14 amino acids. For the CDR3, the DNA is TGTGCCACCAGCAGAGTAACAGGGTCCGGGGAGCTGTTTTTT. This translates into CATSRVTGSGELFF. Based on the CDR3 plus reference TRBV15 and TRBJ2-2, the full variable domain is DAMVIQNPRYQVTQFGKPVTLSCSQTLNHNVMYWYQQKSSQAPKLLFHYYDKDFNNEADTPDNFQSRRPNTSFCFLDIRSPGLGDTAMYLCATSRVTGSGELFFGEGSRLTVL.

The chain combines TRBV2 with TRBJ2-3; possible D gene TRBD2, 6 bases. The germline V gene has CDR1 SNHLY and CDR2 FYNNEI. The CDR3 totals 14 residues. Trimming pared 8 bases from V and 2 bases from J, leaving 14 bases between. In DNA form, the CDR3 reads TGTGCCAGCTTGGGACTCATGAACACAGATACGCAGTATTTT. It specifies CASLGLMNTDTQYF.

The rearrangement links TRBV19 to TRBJ2-1; the D gene is possibly TRBD1 (5 bases). The germline gives CDR1 LNHDA, CDR2 SQIVND (reference sequence). Trimming shortened V by 4 bases and J by 6 bases, and 10 bases separated the two germline ends. CDR3 length: 13 amino acids. In DNA form, the CDR3 reads TGTGCCAGTAGTACCTATCAGGGCAATGAGCAGTTCTTC. Its translation: CASSTYQGNEQFF.

In the case of this clone: The junction does not match germline at one end; this may be a read error. This chain joins TRBV7-7 and TRBJ2-7, with 12 bases matching TRBD2. This CDR3 has 15 amino acids. CDR1 and CDR2 (germline): SSHAT, FNYEAQ (reference sequence). The CDR3 sequence: CASSPGLAGPYEQYF. The CDR3 DNA is TGTGCTAGCAGCCCCGGACTAGCGGGACCCTACGAGCAGTACTTC.

A few counts support this clone. This sequence joins TRBV30 and TRBJ2-3; perhaps TRBD2 as D (7 bases). This CDR3 is 16 amino acids long. V shed 2 bases and J shed 2 bases, with 17 bases lying between them. Germline V gene sequence: CDR1 GTSNPN, CDR2 SVGIG (reference sequence). The CDR3 bases are TGTGCCTGGAGTTCCGGGGGGCCCGGTGCCACAGATACGCAGTATTTT. It codes for CAWSSGGPGATDTQYF. Based on the CDR3 plus reference TRBV30 and TRBJ2-3, the full variable domain is SQTIHQWPATLVQPVGSPLSLECTVEGTSNPNLYWYRQAAGRGLQLLFYSVGIGQISSEVPQNLSASRPQDRQFILSSKKLLLSDSGFYLCAWSSGGPGATDTQYFGPGTRLTVL.

This clone was counted a single time. This chain uses TRBV11-2 with TRBJ2-7, with D maybe TRBD2 (6 bases). This CDR3 contains 14 residues. The V end was cut by 6 bases, the J end by 2 bases, with 14 bases between. Germline lookup yields CDR1 SGHAT and CDR2 FQNNGV. DNA of the CDR3: TGTGCCAGCAGTTACACCCGGGAGACCTACGAGCAGTACTTC. It yields the protein CASSYTRETYEQYF.

This chain joins TRBV7-9 and TRBJ1-1; D remains unclear. The V gene lost 5 bases and the J gene lost 0 bases, with 7 bases spanning the gap. This CDR3 comprises 13 residues. Germline assignment: CDR1 SEHNR and CDR2 FQNEAQ (reference sequence). The chain's CDR3 is CASSPRVNTEAFF. DNA of the CDR3: TGTGCCAGCAGCCCCCGGGTGAACACTGAAGCTTTCTTT. The full variable domain, with the rest looked up from reference TRBV7-9 and TRBJ1-1, is DTGVSQNPRHKITKRGQNVTFRCDPISEHNRLYWYRQTLGQGPEFLTYFQNEAQLEKSRLLSDRFSAERPKGSFSTLEIQRTEQGDSAMYLCASSPRVNTEAFFGQGTRLTVV.

The chain has TRBV28 and TRBJ1-2; 8 positions agree with TRBD1. Germline CDR1 is MDHEN and CDR2 is SYDVKM. The CDR3 runs 16 residues. With V trimmed by 7 bases and J by 3 bases, 13 bases remained unmatched. For the CDR3, the DNA is TGTGCCAGCACTCCACAGGGGGTACAGCGATACTATGGCTACACCTTC. This codes for CASTPQGVQRYYGYTF.

The J gene is TRBJ2-1, the V gene TRBV4-2; TRBD1 aligns across 8 bases. The junction had 6 bases not matched to a gene; V was cut back by 4 bases and J by 10 bases. The CDR3 consists of 13 residues. Germline V gene data show CDR1 as LGHNA and CDR2 as YNFKEQ. The CDR3 spells CASSPQGAGEQFF. The CDR3 DNA follows: TGTGCCAGCAGCCCGCAGGGGGCCGGGGAGCAGTTCTTC.

In its sample, this clone was seen once. This chain links TRBV21-1 with TRBJ2-7; the tabulated D call, TRBD1, remains unverified against the DNA. TRBV21-1 is a documented pseudogene. CDR3 length: 13 amino acids. The CDR3 nucleotides are TGTGCCACAATCGACAGGGGTCTCTACGAGCAGTACTTC. It encodes CATIDRGLYEQYF.

This sequence joins TRBV14 and TRBJ1-2; TRBD1 matches at 8 bases. Unmatched junction bases numbered 1, after V lost 3 bases and J lost 4 bases. Germline lookup yields CDR1 SGHDN and CDR2 FVKESK. This CDR3 contains 13 residues. The CDR3 protein is CASSHDRGYGYTF. CDR3 bases: TGTGCCAGCAGCCATGACAGGGGCTATGGCTACACCTTC.